This passage covers 8 T cell receptor beta chains from one sample sequenced in a study. Via MiXCR, TCRdb re-called the 5' RACE reads, giving one row per CDR3 protein. The data contain fewer than 80,000 distinct CDR3 sequences, approximately 23% of them seen just once; the ten biggest clones take up under 3.5%. Material: memory CD4+ T cells sorted from a lymph node. Indicated subset: memory CD4+ T cells, CD4+CD45RO+CD25-. Source of these receptors: a female donor with breast cancer.

This clonotype was counted between two and nine times. The genes are TRBV7-2 and TRBJ1-1; D is unclear. Trimming took off 3 bases at V and 1 base at J, with 9 bases between the two ends. CDR3 length: 14 residues. Germline CDR1 and CDR2: SGHTA and FQGNSA. This CDR3 reads CASSFSRTNTEAFF. The CDR3 DNA reads TGTGCCAGCAGCTTCTCCAGGACGAACACTGAAGCTTTCTTT. The whole variable domain, remainder taken from reference TRBV7-2 and TRBJ1-1, is GAGVSQSPSNKVTEKGKDVELRCDPISGHTALYWYRQSLGQGLEFLIYFQGNSAPDKSGLPSDRFSAERTGGSVSTLTIQRTQQEDSAVYLCASSFSRTNTEAFFGQGTRLTVV.

This clonotype was detected a few times. This chain connects TRBV7-9 to TRBJ2-3, with TRBD2 matching over 11 bases. The CDR3 totals 16 residues. CDR1 SEHNR and CDR2 FQNEAQ come from the germline V gene (reference sequence). Trimming cost V 5 bases and J 0 bases; bases outside gene matches: 4. The CDR3 nucleotides read TGTGCCAGCAGCCCGCCTAGCGGGAGGAGCACAGATACGCAGTATTTT. Its translation: CASSPPSGRSTDTQYF.

With respect to this clonotype: A much larger clone is a single base away; this may be a read error. In this CDR3 the conserved last residue, phenylalanine or tryptophan, is missing, so a read error is likely. The chain has TRBV4-1 and TRBJ2-1; tentatively, D is TRBD1 (5 bases). V was trimmed by 4 bases and J by 4 bases, leaving 11 bases between them. Germline V gene data show CDR1 as MGHRA and CDR2 as YSYEKL. CDR3 length: 14 residues. CDR3 amino acids: CASSLRGEYNEQFL. The CDR3 nucleotides read TGCGCCAGCAGCCTAAGGGGTGAATACAATGAGCAGTTCCTC.

This clonotype was observed a handful of times. The chain has TRBV4-2 and TRBJ1-1; maybe TRBD1 (5 bases). CDR1 is LGHNA and CDR2 is YNFKEQ in the germline V gene. The CDR3 covers 16 residues. V lost 1 base and J 3 bases, leaving 15 bases between the germline ends. The CDR3 loop is CASSQVETKGDTEAFF. The CDR3 coding sequence is TGTGCCAGCAGCCAAGTAGAGACAAAAGGGGACACTGAAGCTTTCTTT.

The sample holds a few counts of this clonotype. V usage is TRBV7-6 and J usage is TRBJ2-3; no clear D. This CDR3 is built from 17 residues. Germline V CDR1 and CDR2: SGHVS, FNYEAQ. The ends were cut back, 0 bases at V and 4 bases at J, with 17 bases in the middle. CDR3 in amino acids: CASSLALLGSSPDTQYF. CDR3 nucleotides: TGTGCCAGCAGCTTAGCCCTACTGGGCTCGTCCCCAGATACGCAGTATTTT.

About this clonotype: A clone one base away is much larger, so this may be a read error. The chain links TRBV7-8 to TRBJ1-1; D is possibly TRBD1 (5 bases). This CDR3 region has 18 residues. V lost 3 bases to trimming and J lost 3 bases, with 23 bases between them. Germline CDR1 is SGHVS and CDR2 is FQNEAQ. For the CDR3, the DNA is TGTGCCAGCAGCTTTTCGGCGGGGACTGCGGATGGGTACACTGAAGCTTTCTTT. Residues: CASSFSAGTADGYTEAFF.

V usage is TRBV28 and J usage is TRBJ1-4; no clear D gene. There are 15 residues in the CDR3. In germline, CDR1 is MDHEN, CDR2 SYDVKM. V was shortened by 2 bases and J by 8 bases, with 15 bases between the two germline ends. CDR3 nucleotides: TGTGCCAGCAGTTTAAGCCCGGAGGCGAAAGAAAAACTGTTTTTT. The encoded protein is CASSLSPEAKEKLFF. Looking up the rest from reference TRBV28 and TRBJ1-4 gives the full variable domain: DVKVTQSSRYLVKRTGEKVFLECVQDMDHENMFWYRQDPGLGLRLIYFSYDVKMKEKGDIPEGYSVSREKKERFSLILESASTNQTSMYLCASSLSPEAKEKLFFGSGTQLSVL.

The genes are TRBV4-1 and TRBJ2-4, with D perhaps TRBD1 or TRBD2 (5 bases each). The V gene lost 8 bases and the J gene lost 6 bases, with 32 bases spanning the gap. Germline CDR1 and CDR2: MGHRA and YSYEKL. The CDR3 runs 19 residues. The CDR3 DNA follows: TGCGCCAGCCAACGTGTGTCTAGCCAGGGTACGGCTTACCCAAACATTCAGTACTTC. Protein product: CASQRVSSQGTAYPNIQYF.